This record concerns one T cell receptor (beta chain) sequence. Researchers prepared the TCRbeta library using unique molecular identifiers, the study reports. TCRdb reprocessed the PCR reads with MiXCR, giving one entry per CDR3 protein. The sample holds 450,000 to 500,000 distinct CDR3 sequences; approximately 12% are singletons and the top ten take more than 5.5%. The CDR3 is 12 residues long. Looked up from germline, CDR1 is MNHEY and CDR2 is SMNVEV (reference sequence). V was shortened by 7 bases and J by 8 bases, with 15 bases between the two germline ends. The sample belongs to a study of T-cell reconstitution after alpha-beta-depleted transplantation in children.

This TCR came from a human donor who donated a stem cell graft to a child with combined immunodeficiency. The rearrangement links TRBV27 to TRBJ2-7; D perhaps matches TRBD1 (7 bases). The source was PBMCs from the stem cell graft donor, collected from the stem cell graft. The CDR3 region is CASIGGGGKQYF. CDR3 in DNA: TGTGCCAGCATCGGAGGGGGCGGCAAGCAGTACTTC.